Sequencing of this TCR beta chain was carried out in a study of T cells in Graves' hyperthyroidism and ophthalmopathy. Study-wide findings and caveats: The model predicted ophthalmopathy a median around 6.5 months before onset.

Patients with uncontrolled infections, other autoimmune diseases, pregnancy or lactation were excluded. The authors obtained PBMCs from 10 ml of fresh peripheral blood. Deletions cut 3 bases from V and 7 bases from J, with 17 bases between. The CDR3 is 14 residues long. CDR1 and CDR2 (germline): DFQATT, SNEGSKA (reference sequence). This clonotype showed up many times. Antigen unknown. Amplified regions were TCR beta CDR3 sequences from RNA transcripts. HTBI primers drove first-round RT-PCR of the TCR CDR3. Each CDR3 protein is one row after TCRdb ran MiXCR on the multiplex PCR reads. The data show over 550,000 distinct CDR3 sequences, approximately 15% seen once.

The sample comprised blood. The TCR comes from a woman between 18 and 29 years old with Graves' hyperthyroidism. The rearrangement uses TRBV20-1 and TRBJ2-3; no clear D gene. CDR3 in amino acids: CSARYPALTYTQYF. DNA for the CDR3: TGCAGTGCTAGGTATCCTGCACTCACGTATACGCAGTATTTT.